This TCR beta chain was captured in a study of identifying expanded T cells in peripheral blood. Whole-study findings and limits: Over approximately two and four weeks, about 15 and 19 clones changed, versus roughly 1.1 between replicates. Clone count variance between roughly 2-week samples rose with total template count.

TCRdb's copy holds only in-frame clones and misses some; the assay was immunoSEQ multiplex PCR. The table has around 47,000 clones, approximately 82% seen once. The CDR3 has 14 residues. Germline V lookup: CDR1 SGHNT, CDR2 YYREEE (reference sequence). Trimming stripped 5 bases from V and 2 bases from J, with 13 bases between. During the collection period, no donor immune events like infections were recorded. On this clone: No antigen is known for it.

What was sequenced was blood. This sequence was found in a person aged 18 to 70 in good health. The chain is built from TRBV5-4 and TRBJ1-1, with D perhaps matching TRBD1 (6 bases). In nucleotides, the CDR3 is TGTGCCAGCAGTTCCCGGACAGCAAACACTGAAGCTTTCTTT. This sequence encodes CASSSRTANTEAFF.